The clone carrying this T cell receptor beta chain was observed many times. What it binds is not known. The entry originates in a study of T cells in Graves' hyperthyroidism and ophthalmopathy. Study results and limitations: Most clonotypes that expanded in the thyroid above 0.001 also showed up in blood.

Ophthalmopathy cases scored 3 or more on the Clinical Activity Score and 4 or more on NOSPECS grade, with duration below 3 months. Lactation, pregnancy, other autoimmune disease or uncontrolled infection led to exclusion of patients. V dropped 0 bases and J dropped 7 bases, with 16 bases sitting between them. The CDR3 consists of 16 residues. CDR1 and CDR2 (germline): SGHRS, YFSETQ. The CDR3 regions of TCR beta were amplified from RNA transcripts. During a first-round RT-PCR of the TCR CDR3, the HTBI primer set was used. Each CDR3 protein gets one entry after TCRdb re-called the multiplex PCR reads with MiXCR. Of roughly 500,000 distinct CDR3 sequences in the sample, about 16% are singletons; the top ten hold approximately 30%.

J is TRBJ1-4 and V is TRBV5-1; weak D call: TRBD1 (6 bases). The sequenced sample consisted of blood. The receptor was derived from a woman in her twenties or thirties with Graves' ophthalmopathy. CDR3 sequence (DNA): TGCGCCAGCAGCTTGGAGTTGGGGGCGGGGAGTGAAAAACTGTTTTTT. It encodes CASSLELGAGSEKLFF.